This is a list of T cell receptor beta chains from one sample in a study of blood T cell repertoires in COVID-19. Profiled with immunoSEQ multiplex PCR; TCRdb holds only in-frame clones, not every one. This sample has about 63,000 clones, with 74% found just once. The sample comprised peripheral blood. The receptor set was obtained from a woman of 80 years or more with acute or convalescent COVID-19. The conserved cysteine and the conserved F or W are not part of the CDR3 here. The order of the fields is J gene, V gene, CDR3 protein.

TRBJ2-2,TRBV4-2,ASSHKPGLVLSNTGELF
TRBJ2-7,TRBV5-6,ASSLGLAGAHYEQY
TRBJ2-2,TRBV28,ASTSGRARELF
TRBJ1-1,TRBV5-5,ASSPTGGGTEAF
TRBJ2-2,TRBV29-1,SVGVTGWSGELF
TRBJ1-5,TRBV6-2/TRBV6-3,ASSLGTGSQPQH
TRBJ1-2,TRBV5-1,ASSLRQGESYGYT
TRBJ1-5,TRBV5-5,ASSPEGSGRAQH
TRBJ2-7,TRBV5-4,ASTLGEGGGHEQY
TRBJ2-1,TRBV13,ASSSSGSQAYNEQF
TRBJ2-1,TRBV10-3,AISELAGSNEQF
TRBJ2-7,TRBV19,ASSATAGGEQY
TRBJ2-5,TRBV11-2,ASSLGGEETQY